This T cell receptor (delta chain) was captured by sequencing in a study of gamma-delta T cells after stem cell transplantation. V shed 0 bases and J 0 bases; nucleotides not matched to a gene: 3. From germline, CDR1 is GEAIGNYY and CDR2 EKD. The CDR3 sequence is 17 residues long. TCRdb reprocessed the RT-PCR reads using CATT. This sample has fewer than 2,000 delta-chain clones, with around 23% found just once. The receptor was isolated from a human donor. It is not recorded whose cells these are; they may come from a transplant donor. The sequenced material came from gamma-delta T cells. The V and J genes are TRDV2 and TRDJ1; 13 bases are shared with TRDD3. CDR3 residues: CACDTLLGDTYTDKLIF. The CDR3 DNA sequence: TGTGCCTGTGACACCTTACTGGGGGATACGTACACCGATAAACTCATCTTT.